What follows is one T cell receptor (beta chain) and its context. This specimen comes from a study of T cell clones after liver transplantation. The repertoire was sequenced with immunoSEQ multiplex PCR; TCRdb's copy has only in-frame clones and lacks some. The sample carries some 45,000 clones, about 86% recorded once. The germline gives CDR1 SGHDN, CDR2 FVKESK. V dropped 4 bases and J dropped 4; count of bases not matched to a gene: 22. The CDR3 loop spans 20 amino acids. The gene calls are TRBV14 and TRBJ2-3, with TRBD2 matching over 8 bases. This specimen was CD4+ T cells from blood, taken 24 months after liver transplant. This TCR derives from a human patient who received a liver transplant. The T cells may partly be graft donor cells. The CDR3 DNA follows: TGTGCCAGCAGCCTCGTCCACTTGACGGGAGGGGAAGTCAGGGCAGATACGCAGTATTTT. Translation: CASSLVHLTGGEVRADTQYF.